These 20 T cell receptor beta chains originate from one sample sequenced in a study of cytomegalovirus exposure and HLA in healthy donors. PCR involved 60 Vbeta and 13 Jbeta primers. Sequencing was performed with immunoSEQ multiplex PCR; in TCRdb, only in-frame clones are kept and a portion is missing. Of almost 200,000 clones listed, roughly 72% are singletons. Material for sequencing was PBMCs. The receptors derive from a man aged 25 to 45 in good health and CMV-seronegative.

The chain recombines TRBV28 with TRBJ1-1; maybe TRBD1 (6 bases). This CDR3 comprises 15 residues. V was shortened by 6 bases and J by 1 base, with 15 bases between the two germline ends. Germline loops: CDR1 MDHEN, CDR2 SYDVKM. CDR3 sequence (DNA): TGTGCCAGCAGATCCGAACCGACAGGGAACACTGAAGCTTTCTTT. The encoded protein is CASRSEPTGNTEAFF.

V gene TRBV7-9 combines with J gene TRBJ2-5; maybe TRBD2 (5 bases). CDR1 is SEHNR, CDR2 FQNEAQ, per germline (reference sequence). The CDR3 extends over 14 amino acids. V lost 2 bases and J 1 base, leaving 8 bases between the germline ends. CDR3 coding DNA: TGTGCCAGCAGCTTAAATCGGGGCCAAGAGACCCAGTACTTC. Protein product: CASSLNRGQETQYF.

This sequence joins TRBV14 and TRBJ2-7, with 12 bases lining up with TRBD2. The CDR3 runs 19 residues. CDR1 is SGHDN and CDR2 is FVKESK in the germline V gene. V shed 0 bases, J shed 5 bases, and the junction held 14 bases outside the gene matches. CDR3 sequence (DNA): TGTGCCAGCAGCCAAGACGGACTAGCGGGAAGCCTGGTGTTCGACGAGCAGTACTTC. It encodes CASSQDGLAGSLVFDEQYF.

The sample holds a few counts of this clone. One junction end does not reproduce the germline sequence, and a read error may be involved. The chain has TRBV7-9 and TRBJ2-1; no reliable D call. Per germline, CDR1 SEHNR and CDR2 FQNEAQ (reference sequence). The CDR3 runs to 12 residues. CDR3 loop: CSSSPEVDEQFF. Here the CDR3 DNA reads TGTTCCAGCAGCCCTGAGGTCGATGAGCAGTTCTTC.

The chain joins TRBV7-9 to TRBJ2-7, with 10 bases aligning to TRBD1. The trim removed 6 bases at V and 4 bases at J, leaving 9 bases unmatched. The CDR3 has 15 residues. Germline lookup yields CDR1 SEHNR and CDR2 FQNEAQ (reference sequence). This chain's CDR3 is CASRPGQGLIYEQYF. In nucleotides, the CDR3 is TGTGCCAGCAGACCGGGACAGGGGTTGATATACGAGCAGTACTTC.

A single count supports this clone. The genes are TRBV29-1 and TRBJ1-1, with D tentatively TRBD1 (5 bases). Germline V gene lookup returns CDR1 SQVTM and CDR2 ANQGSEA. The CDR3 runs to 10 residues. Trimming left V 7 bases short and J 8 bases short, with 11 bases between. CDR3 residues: CSAAWTEAFF. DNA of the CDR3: TGCAGCGCTGCCTGGACAGAAGCTTTCTTT.

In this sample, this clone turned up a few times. CDR3 protein: CASGSRRGQDYGYTF. CDR3 DNA: TGTGCCAGTGGAAGCCGCAGGGGGCAGGACTATGGCTACACCTTC. V usage is TRBV19 and J usage is TRBJ1-2; 8 nucleotides agree with TRBD1. The CDR3 consists of 15 residues. Germline V CDR1 and CDR2: LNHDA, SQIVND (reference sequence). The V gene end was trimmed by 8 bases and the J gene end by 3 bases; junction bases not matched to a gene: 11.

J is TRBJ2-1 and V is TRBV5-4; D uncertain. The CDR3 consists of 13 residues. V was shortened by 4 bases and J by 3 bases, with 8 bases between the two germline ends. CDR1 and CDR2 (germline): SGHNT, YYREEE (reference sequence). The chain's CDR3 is CASSPEDYNEQFF. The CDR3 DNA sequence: TGTGCCAGCAGCCCCGAGGACTACAATGAGCAGTTCTTC.

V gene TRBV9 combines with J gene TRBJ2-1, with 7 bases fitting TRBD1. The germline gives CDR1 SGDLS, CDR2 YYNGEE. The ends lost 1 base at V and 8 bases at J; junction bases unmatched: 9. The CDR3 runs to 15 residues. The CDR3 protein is CASSVQQGFGDEQFF. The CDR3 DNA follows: TGTGCCAGCAGCGTACAACAGGGGTTCGGCGATGAGCAGTTCTTC.

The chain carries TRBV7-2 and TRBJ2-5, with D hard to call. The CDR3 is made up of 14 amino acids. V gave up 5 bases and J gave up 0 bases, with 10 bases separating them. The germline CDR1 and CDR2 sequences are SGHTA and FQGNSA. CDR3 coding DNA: TGTGCCAGCAGCAAAAGCGTAAACCAAGAGACCCAGTACTTC. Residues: CASSKSVNQETQYF.

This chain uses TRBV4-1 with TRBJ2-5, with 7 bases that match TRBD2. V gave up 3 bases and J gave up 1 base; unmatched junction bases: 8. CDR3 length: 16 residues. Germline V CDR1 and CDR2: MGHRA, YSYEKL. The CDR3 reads CASSHDSSGGQETQYF. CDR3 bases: TGCGCCAGCAGCCACGATTCTAGCGGAGGCCAAGAGACCCAGTACTTC.

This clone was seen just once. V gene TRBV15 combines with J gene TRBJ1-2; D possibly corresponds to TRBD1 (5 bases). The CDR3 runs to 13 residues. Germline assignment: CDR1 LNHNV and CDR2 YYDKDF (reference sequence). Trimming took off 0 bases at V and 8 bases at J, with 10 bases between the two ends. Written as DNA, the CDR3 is TGTGCCACCAGCAGAGATCGGGGGGGAGGCTACACCTTC. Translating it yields CATSRDRGGGYTF.

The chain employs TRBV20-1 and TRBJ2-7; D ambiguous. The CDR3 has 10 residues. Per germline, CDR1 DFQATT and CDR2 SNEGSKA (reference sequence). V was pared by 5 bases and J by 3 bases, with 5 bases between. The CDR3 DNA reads TGCAGTGCTTTACACTACGAGCAGTACTTC. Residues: CSALHYEQYF.

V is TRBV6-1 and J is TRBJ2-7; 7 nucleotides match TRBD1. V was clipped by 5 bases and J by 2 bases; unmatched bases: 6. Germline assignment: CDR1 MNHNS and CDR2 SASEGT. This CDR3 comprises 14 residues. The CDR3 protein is CASSPQTGTYEQYF. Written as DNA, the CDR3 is TGTGCCAGCAGTCCCCAGACAGGGACCTACGAGCAGTACTTC.

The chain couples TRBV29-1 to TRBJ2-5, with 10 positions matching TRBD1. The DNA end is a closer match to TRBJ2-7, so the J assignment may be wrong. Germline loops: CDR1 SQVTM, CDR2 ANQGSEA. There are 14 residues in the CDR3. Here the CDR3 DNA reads TGCAGCGGGGGGGCGGGACAGGGGTCGTACGAGCAGTACTTC. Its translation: CSGGAGQGSYEQYF.

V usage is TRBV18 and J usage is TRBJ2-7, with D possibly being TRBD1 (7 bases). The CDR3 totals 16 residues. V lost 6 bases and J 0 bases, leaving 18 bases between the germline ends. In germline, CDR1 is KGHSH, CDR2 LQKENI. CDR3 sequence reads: CASSLGGTESSYEQYF. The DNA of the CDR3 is TGTGCCAGCTCTCTTGGCGGGACAGAGAGCTCCTACGAGCAGTACTTC.

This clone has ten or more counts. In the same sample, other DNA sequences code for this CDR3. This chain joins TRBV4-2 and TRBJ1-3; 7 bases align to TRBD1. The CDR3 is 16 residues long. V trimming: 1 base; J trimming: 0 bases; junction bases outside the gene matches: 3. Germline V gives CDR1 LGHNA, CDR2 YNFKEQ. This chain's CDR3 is CASSQVGTVSGNTIYF. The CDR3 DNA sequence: TGTGCCAGCAGCCAAGTTGGGACAGTCTCTGGAAACACCATATATTTT.

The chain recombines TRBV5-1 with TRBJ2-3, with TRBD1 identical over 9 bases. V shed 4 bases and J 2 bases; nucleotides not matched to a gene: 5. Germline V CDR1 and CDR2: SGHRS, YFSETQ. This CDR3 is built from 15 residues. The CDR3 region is CASSRGQGFTDTQYF. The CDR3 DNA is TGCGCCAGCAGCAGGGGACAGGGTTTCACAGATACGCAGTATTTT.

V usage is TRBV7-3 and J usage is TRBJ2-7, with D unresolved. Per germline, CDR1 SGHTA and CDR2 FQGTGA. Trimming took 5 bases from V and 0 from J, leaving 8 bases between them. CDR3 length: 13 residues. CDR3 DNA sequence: TGTGCCAGCAGCGAGACACCCTCCTACGAGCAGTACTTC. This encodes CASSETPSYEQYF.

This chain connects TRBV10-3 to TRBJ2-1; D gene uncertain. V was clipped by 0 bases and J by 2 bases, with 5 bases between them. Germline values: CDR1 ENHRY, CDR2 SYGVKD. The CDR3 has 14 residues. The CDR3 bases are TGTGCCATCAGTGAGTCCCCGGCCTACAATGAGCAGTTCTTC. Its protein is CAISESPAYNEQFF.